This TCR beta chain comes out of a study of T cell changes during pregnancy in multiple sclerosis. Germline lookup yields CDR1 SGHAT and CDR2 FQNNGV. Unmatched junction bases numbered 6, after V lost 5 bases and J lost 14 bases. CDR3 length equals 13 residues. TCRdb keeps only in-frame clones here, not all; method: immunoSEQ multiplex PCR. Here the sample spans about 60,000 clones, 75% to 95% being singletons. The chain combines TRBV11-2 with TRBJ2-1, with TRBD2 identical over 13 bases. This clonotype was obtained from a female donor in good health, enrolled as a control in a pregnancy study. Here the sequenced sample was CD4+ T cells from peripheral blood mononuclear cells, taken after pregnancy. CDR3 nucleotides: TGTGCCAGCAGCAGGACTAGCGGGGGCGATAAGTTCTTC. Residues: CASSRTSGGDKFF.